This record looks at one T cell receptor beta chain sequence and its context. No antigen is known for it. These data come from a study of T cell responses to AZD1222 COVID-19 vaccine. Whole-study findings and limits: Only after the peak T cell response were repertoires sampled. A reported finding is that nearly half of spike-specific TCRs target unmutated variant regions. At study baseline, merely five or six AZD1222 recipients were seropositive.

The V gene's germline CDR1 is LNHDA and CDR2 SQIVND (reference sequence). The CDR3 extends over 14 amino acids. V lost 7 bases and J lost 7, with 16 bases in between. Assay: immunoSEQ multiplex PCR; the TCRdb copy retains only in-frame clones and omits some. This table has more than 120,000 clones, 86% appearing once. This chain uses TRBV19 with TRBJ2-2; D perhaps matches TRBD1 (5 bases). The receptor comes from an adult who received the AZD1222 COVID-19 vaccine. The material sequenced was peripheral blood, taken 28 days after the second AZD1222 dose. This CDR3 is CASTTTARGGELFF. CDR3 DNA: TGTGCCAGTACTACGACAGCGCGCGGCGGGGAGCTGTTTTTT.